A selection of T cell receptor beta chains follows, all from one sample in a study of T cell changes during pregnancy in multiple sclerosis. Libraries were prepared by immunoSEQ multiplex PCR; TCRdb keeps only in-frame clonotypes and omits some of them. The sample shows about 75,000 clones, around 89% of them seen only once. Sequencing used peripheral blood, obtained in the first trimester of pregnancy. The receptors stem from a female donor in good health, enrolled as a control in a pregnancy study. Both conserved end residues are part of each CDR3. The D gene is left open where the match is weak. Rows give clone size only sometimes, using once, few, many, or a class for an expanded clone.

>TRBJ2-2|NA|TRBV29-1|NA
CSVAGANTGELFF
TGCAGCGTTGCAGGGGCGAACACCGGGGAGCTGTTTTTT
>TRBJ1-5|NA|TRBV15|NA
CATSKPTGNQPQHF
TGTGCCACCAGCAAACCGACTGGAAATCAGCCCCAGCATTTT
>TRBJ2-2|NA|TRBV4-1|TRBD2
CASSQQTSGVRTGELFF
TGCGCCAGCAGCCAACAGACTAGCGGGGTCCGCACCGGGGAGCTGTTTTTT
>TRBJ1-1|NA|TRBV28|NA
CASSLLDRPKTEAFF
TGTGCCAGCAGTTTACTCGACAGGCCCAAAACTGAAGCTTTCTTT
>TRBJ1-1|NA|TRBV28|NA
CASILTRKSAEAFF
TGTGCCAGCATTCTTACTAGGAAGAGCGCTGAAGCTTTCTTT
>TRBJ1-1|NA|TRBV6-6|NA
CASSFRGMNTEAFF
TGTGCCAGCAGTTTCCGGGGTATGAACACTGAAGCTTTCTTT
>TRBJ2-5|NA|TRBV5-4|TRBD1
CASSTWTGNQETQYF
TGTGCCAGCAGCACGTGGACAGGGAACCAAGAGACCCAGTACTTC
>TRBJ1-1|NA|TRBV5-6|NA
CASSLLGGGVNTEAFF
TGTGCCAGCAGCTTGCTCGGGGGAGGGGTGAACACTGAAGCTTTCTTT
>TRBJ2-5|NA|TRBV7-2|NA
CASSQAETQYF
TGTGCCAGCAGCCAGGCGGAGACCCAGTACTTC
>TRBJ1-2|NA|TRBV7-9|NA
CASSLGGAEKSGYTF
TGTGCCAGCAGCTTAGGGGGCGCAGAGAAGTCGGGCTACACCTTC
>TRBJ2-1|once|TRBV27|NA
CASSQRPNNEQFF
TGTGCCAGCAGCCAGCGGCCAAACAATGAGCAGTTCTTC
>TRBJ2-3|NA|TRBV18|NA
CASSLSSTDIDTQYF
TGTGCCAGCTCACTATCGAGCACGGACATAGATACGCAGTATTTT
>TRBJ1-2|NA|TRBV6-1|NA
CASSEKADGYGYTF
TGTGCCAGCAGTGAAAAAGCGGACGGCTATGGCTACACCTTC
>TRBJ2-7|NA|TRBV7-2|TRBD1
CASSTDRGPYEQYF
TGTGCCAGCAGCACTGACAGGGGGCCCTACGAGCAGTACTTC
>TRBJ2-7|NA|TRBV6-1|TRBD2
CASSEHSGSPQDEQYF
TGTGCCAGCAGTGAACATAGCGGGAGCCCGCAGGACGAGCAGTACTTC
>TRBJ2-1|NA|TRBV5-1|TRBD2
CASSRGQLAGGPSYNEQFF
TGCGCCAGCAGCCGTGGACAACTAGCGGGGGGACCCAGCTACAATGAGCAGTTCTTC
>TRBJ1-2|NA|TRBV11-2|NA
CASTDSARREYGYTF
TGTGCCAGTACGGACAGCGCTCGCAGAGAGTATGGCTACACCTTC
>TRBJ2-4|NA|TRBV20-1|NA
CSARDGRFQYF
TGCAGTGCTAGAGATGGGAGGTTTCAGTACTTC
>TRBJ2-1|NA|TRBV21-1|NA
CASSDVSRGRNEQFF
TGTGCCAGCAGCGACGTTTCCAGGGGGCGGAATGAGCAGTTCTTC
>TRBJ1-5|once|TRBV10-3|NA
CAISEGGDGQPQHF
TGTGCCATCAGTGAGGGGGGGGACGGACAGCCCCAGCATTTT
>TRBJ1-4|NA|TRBV6-6|NA
CASIRQMGEKLFF
TGTGCCAGCATACGACAGATGGGGGAAAAACTGTTTTTT
>TRBJ2-7|NA|TRBV25-1|NA
CASSGGLGQYF
TGTGCCAGCAGTGGCGGGTTGGGGCAGTACTTC
>TRBJ1-2|NA|TRBV7-2|TRBD1
CASSATGGRGYTF
TGTGCCAGCAGCGCTACAGGGGGCAGGGGCTACACCTTC
>TRBJ2-1|NA|TRBV27|TRBD2
CASRPAGGPRNEQFF
TGTGCCAGCAGGCCAGCGGGAGGGCCTAGAAATGAGCAGTTCTTC